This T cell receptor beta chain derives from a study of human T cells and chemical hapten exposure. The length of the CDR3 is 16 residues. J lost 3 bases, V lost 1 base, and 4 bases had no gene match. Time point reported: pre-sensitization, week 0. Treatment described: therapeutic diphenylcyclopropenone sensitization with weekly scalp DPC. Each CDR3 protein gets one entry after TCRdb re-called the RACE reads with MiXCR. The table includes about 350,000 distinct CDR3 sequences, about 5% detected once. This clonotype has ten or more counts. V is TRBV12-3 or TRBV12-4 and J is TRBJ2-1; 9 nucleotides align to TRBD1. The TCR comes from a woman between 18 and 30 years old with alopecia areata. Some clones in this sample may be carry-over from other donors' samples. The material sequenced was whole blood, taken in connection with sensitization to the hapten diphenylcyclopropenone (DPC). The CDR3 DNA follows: TGTGCCAGCAGTTTAGTAGACAGGGGGTACTACAATGAGCAGTTCTTC. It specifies CASSLVDRGYYNEQFF.